This T cell receptor (beta chain) was identified during a study of cytomegalovirus exposure and HLA in healthy donors. Study-wide findings and caveats: In vitro assays verified that a few CMV-associated chains recognized CMV antigens specifically. The classifier reportedly diagnosed cytomegalovirus status with high sensitivity and specificity.

The CDR3 totals 12 residues. V dropped 7 bases and J dropped 14; count of bases not matched to a gene: 10. Germline V gene lookup returns CDR1 SEHNR and CDR2 FQNEAQ (reference sequence). Some clones are missing from TCRdb's copy, which holds only in-frame ones; the method was immunoSEQ multiplex PCR. The profile shows approximately 210,000 clones, more than 70% of them singletons. While the first cohort had hundreds of subjects, the donors belonged to the separate validation cohort of 100 to 150 subjects. Comments on this clone: The target antigen is unknown.

This receptor was obtained from a woman between 18 and 29 years old in good health and CMV-seronegative. Sequencing was carried out using PBMCs. This chain joins TRBV7-9 and TRBJ2-1; the match to TRBD2 covers 8 bases. CDR3 sequence (DNA): TGTGCCAGCACCCTCGGCGGGGGGACGGAGTTCTTC. As protein: CASTLGGGTEFF.